A selection of T cell receptor beta chains follows, all from one sample in a study of vaccination and CD4 T cells after COVID-19. These TCRs' antigens remain unknown. TCRdb itself ran the PCR reads through MiXCR, one entry per CDR3 protein. The repertoire holds 15,000 to 20,000 distinct CDR3 sequences, with around 45% as singletons. The sample was CD4+ T cells from blood, cultured in vitro. The receptors were sampled from a human donor who had recovered from COVID-19. Both conserved end residues are part of each CDR3. D genes are given only for firm matches. Part of the rows lack a size; the others show once, few, many or a class for expanded clones.

clone size: few
D gene: .
V gene: TRBV7-2
J gene: TRBJ2-5
CDR3 DNA: TGTGCCAGCGGCCAGCCGTGGGAGACCCAGTACTTC
CDR3 protein: CASGQPWETQYF

clone size: few
D gene: .
V gene: TRBV28
J gene: TRBJ2-7
CDR3 DNA: TGTGCCAGCATTCAGACCCACTCCTACGAGCAGTACTTC
CDR3 protein: CASIQTHSYEQYF

clone size: .
D gene: .
V gene: TRBV5-1
J gene: TRBJ2-1
CDR3 DNA: TGCGCCAGCAGCTTGGGGCAGCACAATGAGCAGTTCTTC
CDR3 protein: CASSLGQHNEQFF

clone size: .
D gene: .
V gene: TRBV20-1
J gene: TRBJ2-5
CDR3 DNA: TGCAGTGCTAGTATCCGAATGGAGACCCAGTACTTC
CDR3 protein: CSASIRMETQYF

clone size: few
D gene: .
V gene: TRBV19
J gene: TRBJ1-3
CDR3 DNA: TGTGCCAGTAGCCGAGGGAGGATCTCTGGAAACACCATATATTTT
CDR3 protein: CASSRGRISGNTIYF

clone size: once
D gene: .
V gene: TRBV7-3
J gene: TRBJ2-3
CDR3 DNA: TGTGCCAGCAGCTTACCTTACTCCGATACGCAGTATTTT
CDR3 protein: CASSLPYSDTQYF

clone size: .
D gene: TRBD1
V gene: TRBV9
J gene: TRBJ2-1
CDR3 DNA: TGTGCCAGCAGCGACGGGGACAGGCCCAATGAGCAGTTCTTC
CDR3 protein: CASSDGDRPNEQFF

clone size: .
D gene: TRBD2
V gene: TRBV28
J gene: TRBJ2-4
CDR3 DNA: TGTGCCGTAGGACGGGGGGACATTCAGTACTTC
CDR3 protein: CAVGRGDIQYF

clone size: few
D gene: TRBD2
V gene: TRBV7-3
J gene: TRBJ2-3
CDR3 DNA: TGTGCCAGCAGCTTAGGGGACTATCCAGATACGCAGTATTTT
CDR3 protein: CASSLGDYPDTQYF

clone size: .
D gene: .
V gene: TRBV9
J gene: TRBJ1-2
CDR3 DNA: TGTGCCAGCAGCGTAGATAACGGCCGATACGGGGGCTACACCTTC
CDR3 protein: CASSVDNGRYGGYTF

clone size: .
D gene: TRBD1
V gene: TRBV7-9
J gene: TRBJ2-1
CDR3 DNA: TGTGCCAGCAGCTTGGGGACAGGGAGCAATGAGCAGTTCTTC
CDR3 protein: CASSLGTGSNEQFF

clone size: .
D gene: .
V gene: TRBV5-5
J gene: TRBJ1-2
CDR3 DNA: TGTGCCAGCAGCTTGGGCAGGGGCGACGGCTACACCTTC
CDR3 protein: CASSLGRGDGYTF

clone size: .
D gene: TRBD2
V gene: TRBV11-3
J gene: TRBJ2-7
CDR3 DNA: TGTGCCAGCAGCTCGCGGTGGGATCTAGCGGCCTCCTACGAGCAGTACTTC
CDR3 protein: CASSSRWDLAASYEQYF

clone size: .
D gene: TRBD2
V gene: TRBV5-1
J gene: TRBJ2-7
CDR3 DNA: TGCGCCAGCAGCCCGGGACTAGCGGGACGGCACTCTTACTTC
CDR3 protein: CASSPGLAGRHSYF

clone size: .
D gene: .
V gene: TRBV20-1
J gene: TRBJ2-3
CDR3 DNA: TGCAGTGCGACGCTACCCAGCACAGATACGCAGTATTTT
CDR3 protein: CSATLPSTDTQYF

clone size: few
D gene: .
V gene: TRBV11-3
J gene: TRBJ1-2
CDR3 DNA: TGTGCCAGCAGCCCCCGGCCAGGCTATGGCTACACCTTC
CDR3 protein: CASSPRPGYGYTF

clone size: .
D gene: .
V gene: TRBV2
J gene: TRBJ1-5
CDR3 DNA: TGTGCCAGCAGCGGTATCAGCCGGGGCAATCAGCCCCAGCATTTT
CDR3 protein: CASSGISRGNQPQHF

clone size: .
D gene: TRBD1
V gene: TRBV20-1
J gene: TRBJ1-2
CDR3 DNA: TGCAGTTTACAGGGGGTGTATGGCTACACCTTC
CDR3 protein: CSLQGVYGYTF

clone size: few
D gene: TRBD1
V gene: TRBV11-2
J gene: TRBJ1-1
CDR3 DNA: TGTGCCAGCAGCTTTCAGGGGGTTGAAGCTTTCTTT
CDR3 protein: CASSFQGVEAFF

clone size: .
D gene: .
V gene: TRBV2
J gene: TRBJ2-3
CDR3 DNA: TGTGCCAGCAGTGACTCAGGGCTAAGCACAGATACGCAGTATTTT
CDR3 protein: CASSDSGLSTDTQYF

clone size: .
D gene: TRBD1
V gene: TRBV7-3
J gene: TRBJ2-3
CDR3 DNA: TGTGCCAGCAGCCCCACCCCGGACAGGGGCGGTTATAGCACAGATACGCAGTATTTT
CDR3 protein: CASSPTPDRGGYSTDTQYF

clone size: few
D gene: TRBD1
V gene: TRBV2
J gene: TRBJ1-1
CDR3 DNA: TGTGCCAGCAGAAGACAGGGGCCCACTGAAGCTTTCTTT
CDR3 protein: CASRRQGPTEAFF

clone size: few
D gene: .
V gene: TRBV20-1
J gene: TRBJ2-5
CDR3 DNA: TGCAGTGCTAGAGAGGGGGGCCAAGAGACCCAGTACTTC
CDR3 protein: CSAREGGQETQYF

clone size: .
D gene: .
V gene: TRBV6-1
J gene: TRBJ2-7
CDR3 DNA: TGTGCCAGCAGATTCGGTAGGGGCTACGAGCAGTACTTC
CDR3 protein: CASRFGRGYEQYF

clone size: few
D gene: TRBD1
V gene: TRBV5-6
J gene: TRBJ1-2
CDR3 DNA: TGTGCCAGCAGCTTAGACAGGGGGCGAGGCTACACCTTC
CDR3 protein: CASSLDRGRGYTF

clone size: few
D gene: TRBD1
V gene: TRBV19
J gene: TRBJ1-1
CDR3 DNA: TGTGCCAGTAGTATAAACAGGGGGAACACTGAAGCTTTCTTT
CDR3 protein: CASSINRGNTEAFF

clone size: few
D gene: .
V gene: TRBV24-1
J gene: TRBJ2-1
CDR3 DNA: TGTGCCACCAGTGATTCGGACTCCATCCCCTACAATGAGCAGTTCTTC
CDR3 protein: CATSDSDSIPYNEQFF

clone size: .
D gene: .
V gene: TRBV3-1
J gene: TRBJ2-3
CDR3 DNA: TGTGCCAGCAGTCAGACAGAGAGGGGGACGCAGTATTTT
CDR3 protein: CASSQTERGTQYF

clone size: few
D gene: .
V gene: TRBV6-1
J gene: TRBJ2-7
CDR3 DNA: TGTGCCAGCAGTGAGTGGGGGGAGCAGTACTTC
CDR3 protein: CASSEWGEQYF

clone size: .
D gene: .
V gene: TRBV14
J gene: TRBJ2-7
CDR3 DNA: TGTGCCAGCAGCCAAGGCCGGGTCAGGAGCTCCTACGAGCAGTACTTC
CDR3 protein: CASSQGRVRSSYEQYF

clone size: once
D gene: TRBD2
V gene: TRBV2
J gene: TRBJ2-1
CDR3 DNA: TGTGCCAGCAGTGAGGGACTAGACATTGAGCAGTTCTTC
CDR3 protein: CASSEGLDIEQFF

clone size: .
D gene: .
V gene: TRBV28
J gene: TRBJ1-2
CDR3 DNA: TGTGCCAGCCGGCCGGGGTCGTACTATGGCTACACCTTC
CDR3 protein: CASRPGSYYGYTF

clone size: .
D gene: TRBD1
V gene: TRBV2
J gene: TRBJ1-2
CDR3 DNA: TGTGCCAGCAGGGCCGGGACAGGGGCTAACTATGGCTACACCTTC
CDR3 protein: CASRAGTGANYGYTF

clone size: .
D gene: .
V gene: TRBV11-3
J gene: TRBJ2-7
CDR3 DNA: TGTGCCAGCAGCTTAGTCGGCTACGGGGAGCAGTACTTC
CDR3 protein: CASSLVGYGEQYF

clone size: .
D gene: .
V gene: TRBV20-1
J gene: TRBJ2-7
CDR3 DNA: TGCAGTGCCTGGGACCTGGGGCACGAGCAGTACTTC
CDR3 protein: CSAWDLGHEQYF

clone size: .
D gene: .
V gene: TRBV2
J gene: TRBJ2-7
CDR3 DNA: TGTGCCAGCAGTGAAGGGCGGGCTACCCTCTACGAGCAGTACTTC
CDR3 protein: CASSEGRATLYEQYF

clone size: few
D gene: .
V gene: TRBV4-3
J gene: TRBJ2-7
CDR3 DNA: TGCGCCAGCAGCCAAGGCGCCTCAAACTACGAGCAGTACTTC
CDR3 protein: CASSQGASNYEQYF

clone size: .
D gene: TRBD1
V gene: TRBV5-1
J gene: TRBJ1-2
CDR3 DNA: TGCGCCAGCCGCCTAACAGGGGGCTACGGCTACACCTTC
CDR3 protein: CASRLTGGYGYTF

clone size: few
D gene: .
V gene: TRBV20-1
J gene: TRBJ1-5
CDR3 DNA: TGCAGTGCTAGAGAGCGGCGAGCGGTAAGCAATCAGCCCCAGCATTTT
CDR3 protein: CSARERRAVSNQPQHF

clone size: .
D gene: .
V gene: TRBV2
J gene: TRBJ2-7
CDR3 DNA: TGTGCCAGCAGTGTACAAGTAGAGCAGTACTTC
CDR3 protein: CASSVQVEQYF

clone size: .
D gene: .
V gene: TRBV20-1
J gene: TRBJ2-7
CDR3 DNA: TGCAGTGCATTAAGGAGGGACAGCTCCTACGAGCAGTACTTC
CDR3 protein: CSALRRDSSYEQYF

clone size: few
D gene: .
V gene: TRBV20-1
J gene: TRBJ1-5
CDR3 DNA: TGCAGTGCTCGGAGGACACCCAATCAGCCCCAGCATTTT
CDR3 protein: CSARRTPNQPQHF

clone size: .
D gene: TRBD2
V gene: TRBV20-1
J gene: TRBJ2-1
CDR3 DNA: TGCAGTGCTAGAGATCGGCGGGGGGGCCTCTATGAGCAGTTCTTC
CDR3 protein: CSARDRRGGLYEQFF

clone size: .
D gene: TRBD2
V gene: TRBV6-2/TRBV6-3
J gene: TRBJ2-3
CDR3 DNA: TGTGCCAGCAGTTACTCGGGGGAGGGCCCAACAGATACGCAGTATTTT
CDR3 protein: CASSYSGEGPTDTQYF

clone size: .
D gene: TRBD2
V gene: TRBV20-1
J gene: TRBJ2-1
CDR3 DNA: TGCAGTGCTAGTCGGCTAGCGGGGGGAGTCAATGAGCAGTTCTTC
CDR3 protein: CSASRLAGGVNEQFF

clone size: .
D gene: TRBD2
V gene: TRBV2
J gene: TRBJ2-7
CDR3 DNA: TGTGCCAGCAGAGCCCTCCTAGCGGGAGTACCCTACGAGCAGTACTTC
CDR3 protein: CASRALLAGVPYEQYF

clone size: few
D gene: .
V gene: TRBV11-2
J gene: TRBJ2-5
CDR3 DNA: TGTGCCAGCAGCTTAACTGGACAGTCTCAAGAGACCCAGTACTTC
CDR3 protein: CASSLTGQSQETQYF

clone size: once
D gene: TRBD1
V gene: TRBV2
J gene: TRBJ2-7
CDR3 DNA: TGTGCCAGCAGTGCCGGACAGGGGAGGGTGGGGCACTTC
CDR3 protein: CASSAGQGRVGHF

clone size: few
D gene: .
V gene: TRBV15
J gene: TRBJ1-1
CDR3 DNA: TGTGCCACCAGCAGAGATAATGCGGCGGGTGAAGCTTTCTTT
CDR3 protein: CATSRDNAAGEAFF

clone size: .
D gene: .
V gene: TRBV18
J gene: TRBJ1-1
CDR3 DNA: TGTGCCAGCTCACCACTAATCCCCCGGGAGAACACTGAAGCTTTCTTT
CDR3 protein: CASSPLIPRENTEAFF

clone size: .
D gene: .
V gene: TRBV27
J gene: TRBJ2-2
CDR3 DNA: TGTGCCAGCAGCCGCGGGACATACGGAAACACCGGGGAGCTGTTTTTT
CDR3 protein: CASSRGTYGNTGELFF

clone size: .
D gene: TRBD1
V gene: TRBV7-2
J gene: TRBJ1-5
CDR3 DNA: TGTGCCAGCAGCGACTTAGCCGGGACAGGGGGACAGCCCCAGCATTTT
CDR3 protein: CASSDLAGTGGQPQHF

clone size: few
D gene: .
V gene: TRBV30
J gene: TRBJ1-5
CDR3 DNA: TGTGCCTGGAGAGGCAGGGAGTATCAGCCCCAGCATTTT
CDR3 protein: CAWRGREYQPQHF

clone size: .
D gene: TRBD2
V gene: TRBV7-2
J gene: TRBJ2-6
CDR3 DNA: TGTGCCAGCAGCTCCCTACTAGCGGGGGGATTCTCTGGGGCCAACGTCCTGACTTTC
CDR3 protein: CASSSLLAGGFSGANVLTF